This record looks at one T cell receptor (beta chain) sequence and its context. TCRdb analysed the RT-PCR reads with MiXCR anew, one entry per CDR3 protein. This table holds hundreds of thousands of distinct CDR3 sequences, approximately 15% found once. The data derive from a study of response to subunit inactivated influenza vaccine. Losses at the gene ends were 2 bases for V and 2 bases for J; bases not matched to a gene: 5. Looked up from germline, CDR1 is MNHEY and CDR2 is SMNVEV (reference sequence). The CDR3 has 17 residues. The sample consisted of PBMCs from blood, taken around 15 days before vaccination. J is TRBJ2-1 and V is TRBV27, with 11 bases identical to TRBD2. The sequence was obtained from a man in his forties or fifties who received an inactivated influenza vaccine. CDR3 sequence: CASSLRALAGAYNEQFF. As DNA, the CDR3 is TGTGCCAGCAGTTTACGAGCACTAGCGGGAGCCTACAATGAGCAGTTCTTC.